This T cell receptor (beta chain) was obtained from a study of early T cells in non-severe SARS-CoV-2 infection. This clonotype was recorded at least ten times. The CDR3 runs 16 residues. Trimming left V 6 bases short and J 7 bases short, with 21 bases between. Unique molecular identifiers were affixed to single, distinct cDNA molecules. From the 5' RACE reads, TCRdb called clonotypes with MiXCR, one entry per CDR3 protein. The sample contains about 77,000 distinct CDR3 sequences, more than 9% of which appear only once. The material sequenced was whole blood. The clonotype originates from an adult who was a healthcare worker with PCR-confirmed SARS-CoV-2 infection or an uninfected control (not recorded which). V and J are TRBV12-3 or TRBV12-4 and TRBJ2-2; maybe TRBD2 (5 bases). CDR3: CASSPQSRDGDGELFF. The CDR3 DNA is TGTGCCAGCAGCCCCCAGTCGAGGGATGGAGACGGGGAGCTGTTTTTT.